The T cell receptor beta chain under discussion was sequenced for a study of cytomegalovirus exposure and HLA in healthy donors. Study-level information: When 300 to 500 donors were genotyped, about 80% of them were found to fall in the Caucasian-associated ancestry cluster.

Study-wide findings and caveats: A few of the chains that were CMV-associated were confirmed in vitro to be specific for CMV antigens. In a later analysis, HLA-associated beta chains showed higher expansion and lower generation probabilities than comparable chains.

On this clone: The target antigen is unknown.

PCR primers comprised 60 Vbeta and 13 Jbeta primers. Here immunoSEQ multiplex PCR was the method, and the copy in TCRdb shows in-frame clones only, minus some. Recorded for this sample: about 70,000 clones. The junction had 9 bases not matched to a gene; V was cut back by 8 bases and J by 6 bases. Germline assignment: CDR1 MNHNS and CDR2 SASEGT. The CDR3 extends over 14 amino acids. This sequence joins TRBV6-1 and TRBJ1-4; 7 bases are a match to TRBD1. This receptor was obtained from a female donor in good health and CMV-seropositive. The sequenced material came from PBMCs. The CDR3 DNA follows: TGTGCCAGCGGGCACAGGGGCGAGGATGAAAAACTGTTTTTT. Its protein is CASGHRGEDEKLFF.